This T cell receptor (beta chain) was documented in a study of T cells in Graves' hyperthyroidism and ophthalmopathy. The wider study: Peripheral blood draws took place at initial diagnosis, ahead of any treatment.

Exclusion followed for patients with uncontrolled infection, other autoimmune disease, pregnancy or lactation. PBMCs stemmed from more than 7.5 ml fresh peripheral blood. TCR beta CDR3 sequences were amplified from RNA transcripts. HTBI primers drove first-round RT-PCR of the TCR CDR3. Each CDR3 protein gets one entry after TCRdb re-called the multiplex PCR reads with MiXCR. The sample lists about 720,000 distinct CDR3 sequences, 15% to 20% occurring once. This clonotype was detected ten times or more. This sequence was found in a woman in her 50s with Graves' hyperthyroidism that later progressed to Graves' ophthalmopathy. Sequencing input: blood.

CDR3 sequence: CAWSPTRGPVSYNEQFF. DNA for the CDR3: TGTGCCTGGAGTCCGACCCGGGGGCCTGTATCCTACAATGAGCAGTTCTTC. The V and J genes are TRBV30 and TRBJ2-1, with D possibly called TRBD1 or TRBD2 (6 bases each). The germline V gene encodes CDR1 GTSNPN and CDR2 SVGIG (reference sequence). V dropped 2 bases and J dropped 1 base, with 18 bases sitting between them. The CDR3 spans 17 residues.